This is a list of T cell receptor beta chains from one sample in a study of T cells in Graves' hyperthyroidism and ophthalmopathy. TCRdb re-called the multiplex PCR reads through MiXCR, storing one row per CDR3 protein. The sample holds 640,000 or so distinct CDR3 sequences, 12% to 15% seen once. Material: blood. These receptor sequences come from a woman between 18 and 30 years old with Graves' ophthalmopathy. The CDR3 runs from the conserved cysteine through the conserved F or W. A D gene is named only where the DNA matches it firmly. Where a row states a size, it is once, few, many or the class of an expanded clone; other rows omit it.

V gene	J gene	clone size	D gene	CDR3 protein	CDR3 DNA
TRBV9	TRBJ2-1	few	NA	CASSVSGTSYNEQFF	TGTGCCAGCAGCGTTAGCGGTACCTCCTACAATGAGCAGTTCTTC
TRBV7-6	TRBJ2-1	many	NA	CASSLAEGNEQFF	TGTGCCAGCAGCTTAGCAGAGGGGAATGAGCAGTTCTTC
TRBV20-1	TRBJ2-7	NA	NA	CSARDPEGSYEQYF	TGCAGTGCTAGAGATCCCGAAGGATCTTACGAGCAGTACTTC
TRBV11-2	TRBJ1-3	many	TRBD1	CASSRSGTADGTIYF	TGTGCCAGCAGCCGCTCAGGGACAGCCGACGGCACCATATATTTT
TRBV3-1	TRBJ1-4	many	NA	CASSAQGYKEKLFF	TGTGCCAGCAGCGCCCAGGGGTATAAAGAAAAACTGTTTTTT
TRBV20-1	TRBJ1-5	many	NA	CSAGRAINQPQHF	TGCAGTGCCGGCCGGGCTATCAATCAGCCCCAGCATTTT
TRBV7-9	TRBJ2-1	NA	NA	CASRGRRPYNEQFF	TGTGCCAGCAGAGGGCGGAGACCCTACAATGAGCAGTTCTTC
TRBV18	TRBJ1-4	NA	NA	CASSRDSREKLFF	TGTGCCAGCTCACGAGACAGTCGGGAAAAACTGTTTTTT
TRBV27	TRBJ2-7	NA	NA	CASRGGRGLYEQYF	TGTGCCAGCAGGGGGGGCAGGGGTTTGTACGAGCAGTACTTC
TRBV5-6	TRBJ1-1	many	NA	CASSFGYPETEAFF	TGTGCCAGCAGCTTCGGTTATCCGGAGACTGAAGCTTTCTTT
TRBV27	TRBJ1-6	many	NA	CASRPFPVPGSPLHF	TGTGCCAGCAGGCCTTTTCCGGTTCCCGGGTCACCCCTCCACTTT
TRBV19	TRBJ1-1	many	NA	CASSILLQGEAFF	TGTGCCAGTAGTATCCTCTTGCAGGGAGAAGCTTTCTTT
TRBV5-5	TRBJ2-2	many	NA	CASSSPKEHLINTGELFF	TGTGCCAGCAGCTCACCAAAGGAGCACCTTATTAACACCGGGGAGCTGTTTTTT
TRBV28	TRBJ2-5	many	NA	CASSRGTASGQETQYF	TGTGCCAGCAGTCGGGGGACAGCCTCGGGGCAAGAGACCCAGTACTTC
TRBV6-1	TRBJ1-2	many	NA	CASIRAGGNYGYTF	TGTGCCAGCATACGCGCAGGAGGGAACTATGGCTACACCTTC
TRBV12-3/TRBV12-4	TRBJ2-1	many	NA	CASSFTTTGTNYNEQFF	TGTGCCAGCAGTTTTACTACCACCGGGACAAACTACAATGAGCAGTTCTTC
TRBV28	TRBJ1-3	many	NA	CASSLGWGGHTIYF	TGTGCCAGCAGTCTAGGCTGGGGAGGACACACCATATATTTT
TRBV28	TRBJ2-1	many	NA	CASSFLGFSHNEQFF	TGTGCCAGCAGTTTTTTGGGGTTCAGCCACAATGAGCAGTTCTTC
TRBV14	TRBJ1-1	few	TRBD1	CASSQDAGGTEAFF	TGTGCCAGCAGCCAAGATGCAGGGGGCACTGAAGCTTTCTTT
TRBV28	TRBJ2-7	many	TRBD2	CASSLTGGLAGVREQYF	TGTGCCAGCAGTTTAACGGGGGGACTAGCGGGAGTTCGCGAGCAGTACTTC
TRBV12-3/TRBV12-4	TRBJ2-7	many	NA	CASSLVGVRMGEQYF	TGTGCCAGCAGTTTAGTGGGGGTTAGGATGGGCGAGCAGTACTTC
TRBV9	TRBJ2-7	NA	TRBD1	CASSVEGQGNYEQYF	TGTGCCAGCAGCGTAGAGGGACAGGGGAACTACGAGCAGTACTTC
TRBV7-3	TRBJ2-3	many	TRBD2	CASSLRSAGGDTQYF	TGTGCCAGCAGCTTAAGGTCGGCGGGAGGGGATACGCAGTATTTT
TRBV27	TRBJ1-6	NA	NA	CASSSPHF	TGTGCCAGCAGTTCTCCCCACTTT
TRBV6-1	TRBJ2-2	many	NA	CASTGRTTNTGELFF	TGTGCCAGCACCGGGAGAACGACGAACACCGGGGAGCTGTTTTTT
TRBV18	TRBJ2-1	many	TRBD1	CASSRQGSPGNEQFF	TGTGCCAGCTCACGACAGGGGTCGCCGGGCAATGAGCAGTTCTTC
TRBV28	TRBJ2-3	many	NA	CASSFPPGRQSTDTQYF	TGTGCCAGCAGTTTCCCCCCGGGGAGACAGAGCACAGATACGCAGTATTTT
TRBV7-2	TRBJ1-1	many	NA	CASSRQAVMNTEAFF	TGTGCCAGCAGCCGACAGGCAGTAATGAACACTGAAGCTTTCTTT
TRBV5-6	TRBJ1-2	few	TRBD1	CASSITGQGVYGYTF	TGTGCCAGCAGCATAACCGGACAGGGGGTCTATGGCTACACCTTC
TRBV6-2/TRBV6-3	TRBJ2-1	many	TRBD2	CASSYSGLAASYNEQFF	TGTGCCAGCAGTTACTCGGGACTAGCGGCCTCCTACAATGAGCAGTTCTTC
TRBV27	TRBJ1-2	NA	TRBD1	CASSFRDRGHGYTF	TGTGCCAGCAGTTTCCGGGACAGGGGGCATGGCTACACCTTC
TRBV7-9	TRBJ2-2	NA	TRBD1	CASQAGTGDNTGELFF	TGTGCCAGTCAGGCCGGGACAGGGGATAACACCGGGGAGCTGTTTTTT
TRBV20-1	TRBJ2-7	few	NA	CSARHRESYEQYF	TGCAGTGCTAGACACCGGGAATCCTACGAGCAGTACTTC
TRBV6-1	TRBJ2-5	NA	TRBD2	CASSRELAGWWETQYF	TGTGCCAGCAGTAGGGAACTAGCGGGGTGGTGGGAGACCCAGTACTTC
TRBV9	TRBJ2-3	many	NA	CASSVDSGPSTDTQYF	TGTGCCAGCAGCGTAGACAGCGGCCCTAGCACAGATACGCAGTATTTT
TRBV20-1	TRBJ2-5	many	NA	CSASLPQAGQETQYF	TGCAGTGCTAGTCTACCCCAAGCGGGCCAAGAGACCCAGTACTTC
TRBV12-3/TRBV12-4	TRBJ2-7	many	NA	CASSLDVEIHEQYF	TGTGCCAGCAGTTTAGACGTGGAAATCCACGAGCAGTACTTC
TRBV9	TRBJ2-1	NA	NA	CASSLTAYNGQFF	TGTGCCAGCAGCCTCACCGCCTACAATGGGCAGTTCTTC
TRBV11-2	TRBJ2-1	many	TRBD2	CASSRQTSGYNEQFF	TGTGCCAGCAGCCGACAGACTAGCGGATACAATGAGCAGTTCTTC
TRBV5-1	TRBJ1-2	few	NA	CASSLGTAGAYGYTF	TGCGCCAGCAGCTTGGGGACGGCGGGGGCCTATGGCTACACCTTC
TRBV6-6	TRBJ2-7	many	TRBD1	CASSYRTGESYEQYF	TGTGCCAGCAGTTACAGGACAGGGGAAAGCTACGAGCAGTACTTC
TRBV19	TRBJ1-5	many	NA	CASSIGGVNQPQHF	TGTGCCAGTAGCATCGGGGGGGTAAATCAGCCCCAGCATTTT
TRBV5-6	TRBJ1-2	many	NA	CASSLGFEVAALVDGYTF	TGTGCCAGCAGCTTGGGATTTGAGGTTGCGGCTTTGGTGGATGGCTACACCTTC
TRBV2	TRBJ2-7	many	NA	CASSERGWPSYEQYF	TGTGCCAGCAGTGAAAGGGGGTGGCCCTCCTACGAGCAGTACTTC
TRBV2	TRBJ2-2	many	NA	CASTEMVPGELFF	TGTGCCAGCACAGAGATGGTCCCCGGGGAGCTGTTTTTT
TRBV5-5	TRBJ2-5	NA	TRBD2	CASSFLAGGPGETQYF	TGTGCCAGCAGCTTTTTAGCGGGAGGGCCGGGGGAGACCCAGTACTTC
TRBV25-1	TRBJ2-1	many	TRBD2	CASSESPTSGRVEEQFF	TGTGCCAGCAGTGAATCCCCCACTAGCGGGAGGGTCGAAGAGCAGTTCTTC
TRBV5-5	TRBJ1-4	many	NA	CASSLYLGEKLFF	TGTGCCAGCAGCTTGTATCTGGGCGAAAAACTGTTTTTT
TRBV5-1	TRBJ2-3	many	TRBD2	CASSSRPGLAGETDTQYF	TGCGCCAGCAGCTCCCGACCGGGACTAGCGGGAGAAACAGATACGCAGTATTTT